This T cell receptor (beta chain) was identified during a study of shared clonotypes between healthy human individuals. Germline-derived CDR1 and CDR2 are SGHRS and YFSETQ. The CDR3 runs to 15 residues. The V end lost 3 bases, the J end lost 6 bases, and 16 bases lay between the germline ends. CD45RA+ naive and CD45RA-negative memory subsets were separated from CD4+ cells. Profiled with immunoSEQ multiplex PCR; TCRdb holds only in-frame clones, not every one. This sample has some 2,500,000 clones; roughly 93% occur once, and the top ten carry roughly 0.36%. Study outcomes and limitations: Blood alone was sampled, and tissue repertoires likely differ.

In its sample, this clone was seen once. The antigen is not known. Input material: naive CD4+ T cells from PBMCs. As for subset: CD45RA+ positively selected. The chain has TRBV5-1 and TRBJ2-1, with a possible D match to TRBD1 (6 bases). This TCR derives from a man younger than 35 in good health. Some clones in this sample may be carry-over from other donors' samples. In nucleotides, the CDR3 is TGCGCCAGCAGCTCCGGGACACAAATTGGCAATGAGCAGTTCTTC. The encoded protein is CASSSGTQIGNEQFF.